Below are 27 T cell receptor beta chains sequenced from a single sample in a study of blood T cell repertoires in COVID-19. The protocol was immunoSEQ multiplex PCR, while the TCRdb copy is restricted to in-frame clones and leaves out a portion. The repertoire holds 300,000 to 350,000 clones, with 87% as singletons. The specimen sequenced was PBMCs or T cells enriched from blood (not recorded which). All receptors come from a young woman who had recovered from COVID-19.

The chain recombines TRBV11-2 with TRBJ2-5; TRBD1 matches at 8 bases. This CDR3 region has 15 residues. Losses at the gene ends were 3 bases for V and 1 base for J; bases not matched to a gene: 4. CDR1 is SGHAT and CDR2 is FQNNGV in the germline V gene. The CDR3 loop is CASSFGTGPQETQYF. The CDR3 DNA follows: TGTGCCAGCAGCTTCGGGACAGGCCCCCAAGAGACCCAGTACTTC.

V and J are TRBV4-1 and TRBJ2-1; TRBD2 is a possible D gene (6 bases). Deletions cut 3 bases from V and 10 bases from J, with 13 bases between. Per germline, CDR1 MGHRA and CDR2 YSYEKL. This CDR3 has 13 residues. The CDR3 region is CASSQEGLGEQFF. CDR3 DNA: TGCGCCAGCAGCCAGGAGGGCTTGGGGGAGCAGTTCTTC.

The V gene is TRBV27, the J gene TRBJ1-5; TRBD1 matches 9 bases. Germline trimming cut 6 bases from V and 5 bases from J; bases unmatched to any gene: 5. The germline V gene has CDR1 MNHEY and CDR2 SMNVEV (reference sequence). The CDR3 totals 14 residues. CDR3: CASRVQGAHQPQHF. CDR3 nucleotides: TGTGCCAGCAGGGTACAGGGGGCCCATCAGCCCCAGCATTTT.

The table lists this clone with a few counts. This rearrangement joins TRBV7-9 to TRBJ2-7, with TRBD2 matching 7 bases. The CDR3 runs to 15 residues. Germline CDR1 reads SEHNR; CDR2 reads FQNEAQ (reference sequence). The V gene end was trimmed by 7 bases and the J gene end by 0 bases; junction bases not matched to a gene: 9. CDR3 sequence reads: CASTRGEASSYEQYF. The CDR3 bases are TGTGCCAGCACCCGGGGGGAGGCGAGCTCCTACGAGCAGTACTTC. The full variable domain, rest sourced from reference TRBV7-9 and TRBJ2-7, is DTGVSQNPRHKITKRGQNVTFRCDPISEHNRLYWYRQTLGQGPEFLTYFQNEAQLEKSRLLSDRFSAERPKGSFSTLEIQRTEQGDSAMYLCASTRGEASSYEQYFGPGTRLTVT.

This chain connects TRBV7-2 to TRBJ1-6; D may be TRBD1 (6 bases). Trimming cost V 5 bases and J 7 bases, with 15 bases left between them. From germline, CDR1 is SGHTA and CDR2 FQGNSA. CDR3 size: 15 residues. CDR3 DNA: TGTGCCAGCAGCCTCTTGGGTCAGGGGAATTCACCCCTCCACTTT. Translating it yields CASSLLGQGNSPLHF.

This clone was counted once. The chain employs TRBV5-1 and TRBJ2-2; possible D gene TRBD1, 6 bases. V lost 3 bases to trimming and J lost 0 bases, with 9 bases between them. The CDR3 extends over 15 amino acids. The germline CDR1 and CDR2 sequences are SGHRS and YFSETQ. This CDR3 is CASSSRTANTGELFF. The DNA for the CDR3 is TGCGCCAGCAGCTCCAGGACAGCGAACACCGGGGAGCTGTTTTTT.

V is TRBV20-1 and J is TRBJ1-1; D is unclear. CDR3 length equals 11 residues. V was clipped by 5 bases and J by 10 bases, with 14 bases between them. CDR1 DFQATT and CDR2 SNEGSKA come from the germline V gene (reference sequence). The CDR3 loop is CSAPEYATAFF. For the CDR3, the DNA is TGCAGTGCTCCCGAGTACGCCACAGCTTTCTTT.

The chain uses TRBV10-1 and TRBJ2-7; 12 bases map to TRBD2. With V trimmed by 4 bases and J by 0 bases, 4 bases remained unmatched. Looked up from germline, CDR1 is WNHNN and CDR2 is SYGVQD (reference sequence). CDR3 length: 16 amino acids. The CDR3 loop is CASSGLAGDNSYEQYF. The CDR3 bases are TGCGCCAGCAGTGGACTAGCGGGGGACAACTCCTACGAGCAGTACTTC.

The V gene is TRBV4-1, the J gene TRBJ1-3; 7 bases agree with TRBD1. The CDR3 extends over 15 amino acids. V lost 3 bases, J lost 9 bases, and 11 bases stayed unmatched. Germline V gene lookup returns CDR1 MGHRA and CDR2 YSYEKL. This CDR3 is CASSQNDRVESTIYF. Written as DNA, the CDR3 is TGCGCCAGCAGCCAGAACGACAGGGTTGAAAGCACCATATATTTT.

The CDR3 nucleotides are TGCGCCAGCAGCTTGGGGGGGCCCATTTACAATGAGCAGTTCTTC. Its protein is CASSLGGPIYNEQFF. The chain uses TRBV5-1 and TRBJ2-1; maybe TRBD1 (6 bases). V was shortened by 0 bases and J by 4 bases, with 11 bases between the two germline ends. Germline V gene lookup returns CDR1 SGHRS and CDR2 YFSETQ. The CDR3 has 15 residues.

This clone was seen a handful of times. V usage is TRBV6-1 and J usage is TRBJ1-6, with D tentatively TRBD1 (6 bases). CDR3 length: 15 amino acids. CDR1 is MNHNS and CDR2 is SASEGT in the germline V gene. Trimming shortened V by 2 bases and J by 10 bases, and 15 bases separated the two germline ends. This CDR3 is CASSEPPGVRSPLHF. The DNA for the CDR3 is TGTGCCAGCAGTGAACCGCCAGGGGTGCGCTCACCCCTCCACTTT.

This clone was counted a few times. The CDR3 DNA sequence: TGTGCCAGCAGCTCGGGACAGGGGAATTCACCCCTCCACTTT. This sequence encodes CASSSGQGNSPLHF. The chain links TRBV7-8 to TRBJ1-6; 10 bases match TRBD1. The CDR3 is made up of 14 amino acids. J gave up 7 bases and V 4 bases, and 1 base lay outside the gene matches. Germline CDR1 SGHVS, CDR2 FQNEAQ.

This rearrangement joins TRBV5-1 to TRBJ2-7; D is unresolved. There are 15 residues in the CDR3. CDR1 and CDR2 (germline): SGHRS, YFSETQ. With 1 base removed from V and 2 bases from J, the gap between germline ends came to 13 bases. CDR3: CASSLSQAVTYEQYF. CDR3 in DNA: TGCGCCAGCAGCTTGTCGCAGGCCGTGACCTACGAGCAGTACTTC.

The chain employs TRBV4-1 and TRBJ1-2; 9 nucleotides line up with TRBD1. V trimming: 0 bases; J trimming: 1 base; junction bases outside the gene matches: 0. CDR1 and CDR2 from the germline V gene are MGHRA and YSYEKL. The CDR3 consists of 15 residues. The CDR3 DNA follows: TGCGCCAGCAGCCAAGAGACAGGGGGTAACTATGGCTACACCTTC. Translated: CASSQETGGNYGYTF.

The chain combines TRBV9 with TRBJ1-5; D is uncertain. In germline, CDR1 is SGDLS, CDR2 YYNGEE. The CDR3 runs to 20 residues. V was clipped by 0 bases and J by 1 base, with 23 bases between them. Written as DNA, the CDR3 is TGTGCCAGCAGCGTAGTCCCCATTTCCAGGTTGATAATAAGCAATCAGCCCCAGCATTTT. Translated, it gives CASSVVPISRLIISNQPQHF.

This rearrangement joins TRBV28 to TRBJ2-5, with 9 bases identical to TRBD2. V was clipped by 5 bases and J by 4 bases; unmatched bases: 8. The V gene's germline CDR1 is MDHEN and CDR2 SYDVKM. The length of the CDR3 is 15 residues. CDR3 nucleotides: TGTGCCAGCAGTACATTCCTAGCGGGGCGAGAGACCCAGTACTTC. It is translated as CASSTFLAGRETQYF.

V gene TRBV5-6 combines with J gene TRBJ1-1; TRBD1 matches 8 bases. The CDR3 sequence is 15 residues long. Germline values: CDR1 SGHDT, CDR2 YYEEEE. The V segment lost 3 bases and the J segment 3 bases; nucleotides outside the gene matches: 7. DNA of the CDR3: TGTGCCAGCAGCTCCCCTGGACAGGGACACACTGAAGCTTTCTTT. Its translation is CASSSPGQGHTEAFF.

This clone appeared once. The chain links TRBV10-3 to TRBJ2-7, with 11 positions matching TRBD2. Germline trimming cut 6 bases from V and 0 bases from J; bases unmatched to any gene: 7. The CDR3 sequence is 16 residues long. Germline CDR1 reads ENHRY; CDR2 reads SYGVKD. The CDR3 loop reads CAISGTSGFASYEQYF. CDR3 bases: TGTGCCATCAGCGGGACTAGCGGTTTTGCCTCCTACGAGCAGTACTTC.

V is TRBV7-9 and J is TRBJ2-7, with D perhaps TRBD2 (6 bases). The CDR3 consists of 13 residues. Trimming cost V 3 bases and J 1 base, with 7 bases left between them. Germline V gives CDR1 SEHNR, CDR2 FQNEAQ (reference sequence). The DNA of the CDR3 is TGTGCCAGCAGCTTGGCGGGGTCCTACGAGCAGTACTTC. Protein product: CASSLAGSYEQYF. Combining the CDR3 with reference TRBV7-9 and TRBJ2-7 gives the whole variable domain DTGVSQNPRHKITKRGQNVTFRCDPISEHNRLYWYRQTLGQGPEFLTYFQNEAQLEKSRLLSDRFSAERPKGSFSTLEIQRTEQGDSAMYLCASSLAGSYEQYFGPGTRLTVT.

The chain couples TRBV7-9 to TRBJ2-2, with TRBD2 matching 8 bases. V lost 1 base, J lost 3 bases, and 1 base stayed unmatched. Germline V gene data show CDR1 as SEHNR and CDR2 as FQNEAQ (reference sequence). The CDR3 loop spans 15 amino acids. In nucleotides, the CDR3 is TGTGCCAGCAGCTTAGTCGGGGGGGACACCGGGGAGCTGTTTTTT. It encodes CASSLVGGDTGELFF.

The chain combines TRBV19 with TRBJ2-3, with TRBD2 matching 11 bases. The V segment lost 5 bases and the J segment 4 bases; nucleotides outside the gene matches: 8. Per germline, CDR1 LNHDA and CDR2 SQIVND (reference sequence). The CDR3 has 16 residues. The CDR3 nucleotides read TGTGCCAGTAGTGCGGCGCTAGCGGGGGGAGCAGATACGCAGTATTTT. Translated: CASSAALAGGADTQYF. The complete variable domain, with remaining parts taken from reference TRBV19 and TRBJ2-3, reads DGGITQSPKYLFRKEGQNVTLSCEQNLNHDAMYWYRQDPGQGLRLIYYSQIVNDFQKGDIAEGYSVSREKKESFPLTVTSAQKNPTAFYLCASSAALAGGADTQYFGPGTRLTVL.

The chain is built from TRBV6-6 and TRBJ2-1, with 9 nucleotides matching TRBD2. The CDR3 spans 18 residues. Germline CDR1 is MNHNY and CDR2 is SVGAGI (reference sequence). Trimming removed 5 bases from V and 0 bases from J; junction bases left unmatched: 11. The CDR3 here is CASSPLAGGASSYNEQFF. For the CDR3, the DNA is TGTGCCAGCAGTCCCCTTGCGGGGGGGGCTAGCTCCTACAATGAGCAGTTCTTC.

The chain combines TRBV3-1 (or the pseudogene TRBV3-2) with TRBJ1-3; D not resolved. The CDR3 sequence is 15 residues long. V dropped 7 bases and J dropped 4 bases, with 17 bases sitting between them. Germline V gene lookup returns CDR1 LGHDT and CDR2 YNNKEL (reference sequence). The CDR3 region has the DNA TGTGCCAGCACCCTAGCGCGCACGGCAGGAAACACCATATATTTT. Translation: CASTLARTAGNTIYF.

The chain joins TRBV27 to TRBJ2-3, with 9 bases fitting TRBD1. CDR3 size: 15 residues. V dropped 5 bases and J dropped 1; count of bases not matched to a gene: 4. CDR1 MNHEY and CDR2 SMNVEV come from the germline V gene (reference sequence). DNA for the CDR3: TGTGCCAGCAGTGCCCGGGACAGGGGCACAGATACGCAGTATTTT. Its protein is CASSARDRGTDTQYF.

The V and J genes are TRBV27 and TRBJ1-1; the D gene is possibly TRBD1 (5 bases). V lost 1 base and J 5 bases, leaving 26 bases between the germline ends. CDR1 and CDR2 (germline): MNHEY, SMNVEV (reference sequence). The CDR3 contains 19 residues. Here the CDR3 reads CASSLYGNGAATRGTEAFF. CDR3 DNA sequence: TGTGCCAGCAGTTTATATGGGAATGGGGCGGCAACTCGGGGGACTGAAGCTTTCTTT.

CDR3 in DNA: TGTGCCAGTAGTATTTCAGGGCCAGGAAACACCATATATTTT. Its protein is CASSISGPGNTIYF. V gene TRBV19 combines with J gene TRBJ1-3; maybe TRBD1 (5 bases). Germline V gene lookup returns CDR1 LNHDA and CDR2 SQIVND (reference sequence). This CDR3 is built from 14 residues. The V end lost 3 bases, the J end lost 4 bases, and 10 bases lay between the germline ends.

This sequence joins TRBV5-5 and TRBJ1-1; D is possibly TRBD1 (6 bases). The germline V gene encodes CDR1 SGHKS and CDR2 YYEKEE (reference sequence). V lost 4 bases and J lost 3, with 19 bases in between. The CDR3 runs to 16 residues. As DNA, the CDR3 is TGTGCCAGCAGCCCTCAGGGGTCTCCGGGACACACTGAAGCTTTCTTT. Encoded protein: CASSPQGSPGHTEAFF.